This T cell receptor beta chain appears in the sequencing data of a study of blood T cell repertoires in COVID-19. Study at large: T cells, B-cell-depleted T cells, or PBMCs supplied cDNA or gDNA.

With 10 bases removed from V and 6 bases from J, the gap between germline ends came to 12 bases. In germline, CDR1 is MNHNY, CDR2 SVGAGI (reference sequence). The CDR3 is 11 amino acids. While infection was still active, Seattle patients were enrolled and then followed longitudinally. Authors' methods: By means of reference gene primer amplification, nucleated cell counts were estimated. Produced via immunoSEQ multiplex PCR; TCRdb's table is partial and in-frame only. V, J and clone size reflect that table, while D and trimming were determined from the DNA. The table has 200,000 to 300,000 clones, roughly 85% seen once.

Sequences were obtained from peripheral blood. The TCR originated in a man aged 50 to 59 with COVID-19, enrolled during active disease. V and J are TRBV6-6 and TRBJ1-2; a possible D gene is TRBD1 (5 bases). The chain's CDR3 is CATEGVDGYTF. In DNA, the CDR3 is TGTGCCACGGAAGGGGTGGATGGCTACACCTTC.